Shown below are 15 T cell receptor beta chains from a single sample sequenced in a study of blood T cell repertoires in COVID-19. Produced via immunoSEQ multiplex PCR; TCRdb's table is partial and in-frame only. The sample comprises some 110,000 clones, approximately 80% of which are singletons, and approximately 3.5% rests with the top ten. The specimen was peripheral blood. The source of these receptors is a woman over 75 with active or convalescent COVID-19.

This clone showed up just a few times. V and J are TRBV3-1 (or the pseudogene TRBV3-2) and TRBJ1-3, with D uncertain. The CDR3 is 16 amino acids. Germline CDR1 is LGHDT and CDR2 is YNNKEL (reference sequence). Deletions cut 0 bases from V and 1 base from J, with 10 bases between. The CDR3 sequence is CASSQDWSVSGNTIYF. CDR3 DNA sequence: TGTGCCAGCAGCCAAGATTGGTCGGTTTCTGGAAACACCATATATTTT.

This clone was observed once. The chain uses TRBV5-1 and TRBJ1-2, with 7 bases that match TRBD1. V shed 3 bases and J 0 bases; nucleotides not matched to a gene: 5. CDR1 is SGHRS and CDR2 is YFSETQ in the germline V gene. This CDR3 region has 15 residues. In DNA, the CDR3 is TGCGCCAGCAGCTCCTGGGACAGCTCTAACTATGGCTACACCTTC. Translated: CASSSWDSSNYGYTF.

This chain links TRBV2 with TRBJ2-3, with 9 positions matching TRBD2. Unmatched junction bases numbered 18, after V lost 4 bases and J lost 4 bases. In germline, CDR1 is SNHLY, CDR2 FYNNEI. The CDR3 is 19 amino acids. CDR3 protein: CASSVRAGGPFFSADTQYF. CDR3 bases: TGTGCCAGCAGTGTTCGGGCGGGGGGGCCGTTCTTCAGCGCAGATACGCAGTATTTT.

The chain couples TRBV7-6 to TRBJ2-2; D is perhaps TRBD2 (6 bases). The germline gives CDR1 SGHVS, CDR2 FNYEAQ. This CDR3 spans 16 amino acids. The V end was cut by 5 bases, the J end by 4 bases, with 17 bases between. The CDR3 sequence: CASSPLRGGGTGELFF. In DNA, the CDR3 is TGTGCCAGCAGCCCGTTGCGGGGTGGGGGCACCGGGGAGCTGTTTTTT.

The gene calls are TRBV6-5 and TRBJ1-2; TRBD1 aligns across 8 bases. With V trimmed by 2 bases and J by 8 bases, 7 bases remained unmatched. Germline V lookup: CDR1 MNHEY, CDR2 SVGAGI. The CDR3 extends over 14 amino acids. The chain's CDR3 is CASSYHTGGSGYTF. In nucleotides, the CDR3 is TGTGCCAGCAGTTACCACACAGGGGGAAGCGGCTACACCTTC.

In this sample, this clone turned up a few times. This chain joins TRBV27 and TRBJ1-1, with a weak D call TRBD1 (5 bases). Per the germline V gene, CDR1 is MNHEY and CDR2 is SMNVEV (reference sequence). The CDR3 spans 14 residues. V lost 2 bases and J lost 4, with 11 bases in between. For the CDR3, the DNA is TGTGCCAGCAGTTTACGGCGGGGGAGCACTGAAGCTTTCTTT. This translates into CASSLRRGSTEAFF.

V usage is TRBV19 and J usage is TRBJ1-2; 7 bases match TRBD1. Trimming removed 6 bases from V and 5 bases from J; junction bases left unmatched: 6. This CDR3 has 13 amino acids. Germline-derived CDR1 and CDR2 are LNHDA and SQIVND (reference sequence). CDR3 in amino acids: CASSRDRAYGYTF. The CDR3 bases are TGTGCCAGTAGCCGGGACAGAGCGTATGGCTACACCTTC.

V is TRBV5-6 and J is TRBJ2-1; 8 bases are shared with TRBD2. The CDR3 extends over 15 amino acids. Germline V CDR1 and CDR2: SGHDT, YYEEEE. Germline trimming cut 4 bases from V and 7 bases from J; bases unmatched to any gene: 10. The CDR3 reads CASSPESGRLNEQFF. The DNA of the CDR3 is TGTGCCAGCAGCCCGGAGAGCGGGAGATTGAATGAGCAGTTCTTC. The full variable domain, its missing parts supplied by reference TRBV5-6 and TRBJ2-1, is DAGVTQSPTHLIKTRGQQVTLRCSPKSGHDTVSWYQQALGQGPQFIFQYYEEEERQRGNFPDRFSGHQFPNYSSELNVNALLLGDSALYLCASSPESGRLNEQFFGPGTRLTVL.

The table lists this clone with a few counts. This chain joins TRBV10-1 and TRBJ1-2, with 9 bases that match TRBD1. V shed 9 bases and J 3 bases; nucleotides not matched to a gene: 23. From germline, CDR1 is WNHNN and CDR2 SYGVQD (reference sequence). The CDR3 loop spans 19 amino acids. CDR3 sequence (DNA): TGCGCCAGGGGACAGGGAGGTGGTCAGGTCATAGGACCCTACTATGGCTACACCTTC. Translating it yields CARGQGGGQVIGPYYGYTF.

The chain joins TRBV7-2 to TRBJ2-3, with 10 bases aligning to TRBD2. CDR3 size: 17 residues. In germline, CDR1 is SGHTA, CDR2 FQGNSA. V trimming: 0 bases; J trimming: 5 bases; junction bases outside the gene matches: 8. The DNA of the CDR3 is TGTGCCAGCAGCTTAGCTTCCAGCGGGGGGGCAAGAGATACGCAGTATTTT. As protein: CASSLASSGGARDTQYF.

This clone occurred a few times. J is TRBJ2-3 and V is TRBV3-1 (or the pseudogene TRBV3-2); TRBD2 aligns across 8 bases. V shed 2 bases, J shed 1 base, and the junction held 5 bases outside the gene matches. Per the germline V gene, CDR1 is LGHDT and CDR2 is YNNKEL (reference sequence). The CDR3 has 16 residues. The CDR3 bases are TGTGCCAGCAGCCAAAATGCGGGAGGACGCACAGATACGCAGTATTTT. Translation gives CASSQNAGGRTDTQYF.

V gene TRBV25-1 combines with J gene TRBJ1-6, with 9 bases that match TRBD1. Germline loops: CDR1 MGHDK, CDR2 SYGVNS. The CDR3 sequence is 14 residues long. V lost 6 bases to trimming and J lost 7 bases; unmatched junction nucleotides: 4. For the CDR3, the DNA is TGTGCCAGCAGGCGGGGGACAGGGAATTCACCCCTCCACTTT. Its protein is CASRRGTGNSPLHF.

The V call is TRBV6-1, the J call TRBJ1-2; D unclear. Trimming took 0 bases from V and 3 from J, leaving 11 bases between them. This CDR3 spans 15 amino acids. From germline, CDR1 is MNHNS and CDR2 SASEGT. The CDR3 DNA sequence: TGTGCCAGCAGTGAAGCTCACTCGGCGGACTATGGCTACACCTTC. Protein sequence: CASSEAHSADYGYTF.

The rearrangement joins TRBV6-5 to TRBJ1-1; D is perhaps TRBD1 (5 bases). The CDR3 runs to 16 residues. CDR1 and CDR2 from the germline V gene are MNHEY and SVGAGI. V was trimmed by 6 bases and J by 3 bases, leaving 20 bases between them. Here the CDR3 DNA reads TGTGCCAGCAGCTACCAACCGACCGGGGGGGACACTGAAGCTTTCTTT. Protein product: CASSYQPTGGDTEAFF.

This clone was detected a few times. The V and J genes are TRBV19 and TRBJ1-5; TRBD1 is a possible D gene (6 bases). V lost 8 bases, J lost 5 bases, and 19 bases lay in between. Germline CDR1 reads LNHDA; CDR2 reads SQIVND (reference sequence). This CDR3 is 15 amino acids long. The chain's CDR3 is CASRLQGLGDQPQHF. The CDR3, as DNA: TGTGCCAGTCGCCTACAGGGCCTAGGGGATCAGCCCCAGCATTTT.